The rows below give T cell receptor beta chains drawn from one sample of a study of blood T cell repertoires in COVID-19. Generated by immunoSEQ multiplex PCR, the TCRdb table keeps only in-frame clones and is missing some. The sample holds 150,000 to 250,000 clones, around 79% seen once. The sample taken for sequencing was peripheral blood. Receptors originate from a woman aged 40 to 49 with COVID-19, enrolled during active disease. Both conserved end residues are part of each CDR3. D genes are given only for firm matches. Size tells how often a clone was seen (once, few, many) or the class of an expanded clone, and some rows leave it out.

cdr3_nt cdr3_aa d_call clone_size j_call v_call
TGTGCCAGCAGCGTAGCTACAGGGGGAGAAAAACTGTTTTTT CASSVATGGEKLFF TRBD1 - TRBJ1-4 TRBV9
TGCAGCGTTGAAGATCGCAGGGTTAGGGAAGCTTTCTTT CSVEDRRVREAFF - few TRBJ1-1 TRBV29-1
TGTGCCAGCAGCCTGACACAGGGTAGCAATCAGCCCCAGCATTTT CASSLTQGSNQPQHF - once TRBJ1-5 TRBV7-6
TGTGCCAGCACCCCTGCCCCTACTGGAAACACCATATATTTT CASTPAPTGNTIYF - - TRBJ1-3 TRBV28
TGTGCCAGCAGCTTCTACCCGAACACTGAAGCTTTCTTT CASSFYPNTEAFF - once TRBJ1-1 TRBV7-3
TGTGCCAGCAGCCCGACGGCATTAGCGGGGGGAGGCGAGCAGTACTTC CASSPTALAGGGEQYF TRBD2 - TRBJ2-7 TRBV7-6
TGTGCCAGCACGCATGCGGGAGTAGATGAGCAGTTCTTC CASTHAGVDEQFF TRBD2 - TRBJ2-1 TRBV6-5
TGTGCCTGGAGTCCAAATCTAAATCAGCCCCAGCATTTT CAWSPNLNQPQHF - many TRBJ1-5 TRBV30
TGTGCCAGCTCACCGGGACTGATGGGGGGAGCGACGCAGTATTTT CASSPGLMGGATQYF - - TRBJ2-3 TRBV18
TGTGCCAGCTCACTTACAGGGGGCAATTCACCCCTCCACTTT CASSLTGGNSPLHF TRBD1 - TRBJ1-6 TRBV18
TGTGCCAGCAGTTACTCGCAGGGATCACCCCTCCACTTT CASSYSQGSPLHF - - TRBJ1-6 TRBV6-2/TRBV6-3
TGTGCCACCAGCAGAGATGGGCGGGGGAACACTGAAGCTTTCTTT CATSRDGRGNTEAFF - - TRBJ1-1 TRBV15
TGCGCCAGCAGTGACCGGACAGGGATGATCTACACCTTC CASSDRTGMIYTF TRBD1 - TRBJ1-2 TRBV10-1
TGTGCCAGCAGCCGGGGGGGTCGCGACAATGAGCAGTTCTTC CASSRGGRDNEQFF TRBD2 few TRBJ2-1 TRBV5-4
TGTGCCAGCAGTTTACAGCGGGGGGTCACAGATACGCAGTATTTT CASSLQRGVTDTQYF TRBD2 - TRBJ2-3 TRBV27
TGCGCCAGCAGCTTGGGTTCCTCAGGACAGACCTATGGCTACACCTTC CASSLGSSGQTYGYTF - few TRBJ1-2 TRBV5-1
TGTGCCAGCAGCCCGAGACAGGACGGCGGGGAGCTGTTTTTT CASSPRQDGGELFF - - TRBJ2-2 TRBV7-2
TGTGCCAGTACCCCCCGGGACAGGGGTGCCGGGGAGCTGTTTTTT CASTPRDRGAGELFF TRBD1 - TRBJ2-2 TRBV19
TGTGCCAGCAGTCCAAGGACTAGCGCTAACAACAATGAGCAGTTCTTC CASSPRTSANNNEQFF TRBD2 - TRBJ2-1 TRBV27
TGTGCCAGCCTACCGGCACAGGCCGGGTGGGGCTACACCTTC CASLPAQAGWGYTF - - TRBJ1-2 TRBV25-1
TGCGCCAGCAGCCATATCAGGGTTTTTTCCACAGATACGCAGTATTTT CASSHIRVFSTDTQYF - - TRBJ2-3 TRBV4-1
TGTGCCAGCAGCTTAGGATCGGCTAGCGGGACACAAGAGACCCAGTACTTC CASSLGSASGTQETQYF TRBD2 - TRBJ2-5 TRBV11-3
TGTGCCAGCAGCTTGGACGGACTAAGCAATCAGCCCCAGCATTTT CASSLDGLSNQPQHF - - TRBJ1-5 TRBV5-5
TGTGCCAGTGGGGGACATGTGAACACTGAAGCTTTCTTT CASGGHVNTEAFF - - TRBJ1-1 TRBV19
TGTGCCAGCAGTTCGGGAGCAGGGTCCTACGAGCAGTACTTC CASSSGAGSYEQYF - - TRBJ2-7 TRBV7-2
TGTGCCAGCAGCGCAGCCGGGACAGGAGACAACTATGGCTACACCTTC CASSAAGTGDNYGYTF TRBD1 - TRBJ1-2 TRBV9
TGCGCCAGCAGCTTGGGGGGGGGCACGACCCAGTACTTC CASSLGGGTTQYF - - TRBJ2-5 TRBV5-1
TGTGCCACCAGCAGAGATATCCTAGAATCCTACGAGCAGTACTTC CATSRDILESYEQYF - - TRBJ2-7 TRBV15
TGCAGCGTTGAGTCCGCAGCTAACTATGGCTACACCTTC CSVESAANYGYTF - - TRBJ1-2 TRBV29-1
TGTGCCTGGAGTGCAACCAAAAGACAGGGACGGGTTCCCGGAAACACCATATATTTT CAWSATKRQGRVPGNTIYF TRBD1 - TRBJ1-3 TRBV30
TGCGCCAACCCCCCTCTGACAGGGGGCTTGAAGAGCAATCAGCCCCAGCATTTT CANPPLTGGLKSNQPQHF TRBD1 - TRBJ1-5 TRBV5-1
TGTGCCAGCAGAATCCGGGATCGGGGAAAAGAGACCCAGTACTTC CASRIRDRGKETQYF - - TRBJ2-5 TRBV6-5
TGTGCCAGTACCATTCCTGGCGGGGGACAAGGCTACACCTTC CASTIPGGGQGYTF - - TRBJ1-2 TRBV19
TGTGCCAGCAGCTTAGTCGGTCACACTGAAGCTTTCTTT CASSLVGHTEAFF - - TRBJ1-1 TRBV11-2
TGTGCCAGCAGCCGACTCGACTTTCGGCCTAGCGGGATAGGAGGAGAGACCCAGTACTTC CASSRLDFRPSGIGGETQYF TRBD2 - TRBJ2-5 TRBV3-1/TRBV3-2
TGTGCCAGCAGCTTGGGGACAGGCACCTACGAGCAGTACTTC CASSLGTGTYEQYF TRBD1 - TRBJ2-7 TRBV11-2
TGCAGCCACAGGACAGGGGATCTGGGGGAGCAGTACTTC CSHRTGDLGEQYF TRBD1 few TRBJ2-7 TRBV29-1